This T cell receptor beta chain was profiled in a study of blood T cells in healthy people across ages. Then a second PCR, running roughly 7 to 11 cycles, was carried out with a sample-barcoded 5' primer and a J-beta primer mix. TCRdb fed the 5' RACE reads into MiXCR, producing one record per CDR3 protein. The sample holds about 510,000 distinct CDR3 sequences, roughly a quarter seen once. Isolated per sample were at least 7 million PBMCs. Whole-study results and caveats: Long-lived and aged donors differed, with more naive CD4+ cells and higher diversity in the long-lived.

The length of the CDR3 is 16 residues. This clonotype was seen a few times. Its antigen is not identified. These same data were also listed under a study on T cells of mothers and their children. That source adds: There were over 9.5 million TCR beta CDR3 reads from each mother and about 3 million from each child.

The genes are TRBV12-3 or TRBV12-4 and TRBJ2-5, with D uncertain. The end of the DNA aligns better with TRBJ2-7, so the J call may be wrong. Sequences were obtained from blood. This sequence originates from a boy between 2 and 10 years old in good health. CDR3 residues: CASSLGGNALSYEQYF. The CDR3 DNA follows: TGTGCCAGCAGTTTAGGGGGTAATGCCCTCTCCTACGAGCAGTACTTC.